This T cell receptor (beta chain) was profiled in a study of blood T cell repertoires in COVID-19. Study-level background: The United States, Italy and Spain provided the acute and convalescent COVID-19 samples. The cDNA or gDNA used as material had been derived from T cells, B-cell-depleted T cells, or PBMCs.

The germline CDR1 and CDR2 sequences are DFQATT and SNEGSKA (reference sequence). V dropped 1 base and J dropped 4 bases, with 4 bases sitting between them. This CDR3 spans 11 amino acids. Only in-frame clones appear in the TCRdb table, and some are missing; sequencing was by immunoSEQ multiplex PCR. The sample yields some 190,000 clones, approximately 85% seen once. This sequence originates from a man aged 55 to 70 with acute or convalescent COVID-19. The chain couples TRBV20-1 to TRBJ1-2; D is unclear. Sequenced material: peripheral blood. The DNA of the CDR3 is TGCAGTGCTAGAGTCGGCTATGGCTACACCTTC. This gives the protein CSARVGYGYTF.